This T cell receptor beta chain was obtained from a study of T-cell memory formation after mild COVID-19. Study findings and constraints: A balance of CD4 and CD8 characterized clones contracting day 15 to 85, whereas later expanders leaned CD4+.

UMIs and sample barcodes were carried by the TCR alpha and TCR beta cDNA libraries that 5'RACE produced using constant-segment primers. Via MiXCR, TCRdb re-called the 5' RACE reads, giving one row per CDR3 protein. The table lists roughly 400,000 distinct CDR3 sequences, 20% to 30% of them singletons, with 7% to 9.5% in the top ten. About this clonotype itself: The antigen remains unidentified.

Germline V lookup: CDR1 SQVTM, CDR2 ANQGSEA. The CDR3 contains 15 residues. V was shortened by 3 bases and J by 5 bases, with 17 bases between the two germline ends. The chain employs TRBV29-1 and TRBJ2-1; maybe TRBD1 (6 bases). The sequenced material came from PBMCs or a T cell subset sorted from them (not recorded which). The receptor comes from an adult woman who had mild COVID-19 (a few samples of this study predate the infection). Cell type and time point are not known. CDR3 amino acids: CSVDLGAPPNNEQFF. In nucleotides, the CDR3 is TGCAGCGTTGATTTGGGGGCCCCTCCGAACAATGAGCAGTTCTTC.